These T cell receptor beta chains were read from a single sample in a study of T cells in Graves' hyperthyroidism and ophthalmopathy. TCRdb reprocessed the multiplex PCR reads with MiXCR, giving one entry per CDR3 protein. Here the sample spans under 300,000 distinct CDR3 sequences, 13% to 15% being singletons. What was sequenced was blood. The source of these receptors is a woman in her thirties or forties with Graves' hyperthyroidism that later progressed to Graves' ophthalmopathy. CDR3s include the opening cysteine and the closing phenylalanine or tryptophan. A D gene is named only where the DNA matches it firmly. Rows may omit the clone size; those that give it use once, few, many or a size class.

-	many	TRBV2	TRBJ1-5	CASHPGNSNQPQHF	TGTGCCAGCCATCCGGGAAATAGCAATCAGCCCCAGCATTTT
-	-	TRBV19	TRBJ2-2	CASNPSEGLSTGELFF	TGTGCCAGCAACCCTTCTGAGGGACTTTCTACCGGGGAGCTGTTTTTT
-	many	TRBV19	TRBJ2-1	CASQQSSSYNEQFF	TGTGCCAGCCAACAATCGAGCTCCTACAATGAGCAGTTCTTC
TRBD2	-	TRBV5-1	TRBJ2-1	CASSFGASGDNEQFF	TGCGCCAGCAGCTTTGGGGCTAGCGGGGACAATGAGCAGTTCTTC
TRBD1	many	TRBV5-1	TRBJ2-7	CASSLGGTGGLYEQYF	TGCGCCAGCAGCTTGGGGGGGACAGGGGGCTTATACGAGCAGTACTTC
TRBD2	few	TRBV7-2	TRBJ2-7	CASSLILAPGDEQYF	TGTGCCAGCAGCTTAATACTAGCGCCAGGCGACGAGCAGTACTTC
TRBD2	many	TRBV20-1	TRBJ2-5	CSARGLATQETQYF	TGCAGTGCTAGAGGACTAGCGACACAAGAGACCCAGTACTTC
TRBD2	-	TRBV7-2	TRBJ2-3	CASRISGSGEADTQYF	TGTGCCAGCAGGATAAGCGGGAGTGGGGAGGCAGATACGCAGTATTTT
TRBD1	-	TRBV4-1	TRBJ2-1	CASSQGGTGAYNEQFF	TGCGCCAGCAGCCAGGGAGGGACAGGGGCTTACAATGAGCAGTTCTTC
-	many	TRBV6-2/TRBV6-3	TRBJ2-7	CASSYRDSRRRYYEQYF	TGTGCCAGCAGTTACAGGGACTCTCGGCGTCGTTACTACGAGCAGTACTTC
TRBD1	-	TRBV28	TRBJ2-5	CASSPLTGVARETQYF	TGTGCCAGCAGTCCGCTCACAGGGGTAGCGCGAGAGACCCAGTACTTC
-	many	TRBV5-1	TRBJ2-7	CASSLSPGRILYEQYF	TGCGCCAGCAGCTTGTCTCCGGGCCGTATTTTGTACGAGCAGTACTTC
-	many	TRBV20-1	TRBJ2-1	CSARAGVSSYNEQFF	TGCAGTGCTAGAGCGGGCGTGAGCTCCTACAATGAGCAGTTCTTC
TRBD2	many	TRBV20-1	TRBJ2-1	CSAREWTSGYNEQFF	TGCAGTGCTAGAGAATGGACTAGCGGCTACAATGAGCAGTTCTTC
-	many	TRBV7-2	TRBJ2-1	CASSLALIADAYNEQFF	TGTGCCAGCAGCTTAGCGCTGATAGCGGACGCCTACAATGAGCAGTTCTTC
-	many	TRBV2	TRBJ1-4	CASRWTANNEKLFF	TGTGCCAGCAGATGGACGGCGAATAATGAAAAACTGTTTTTT
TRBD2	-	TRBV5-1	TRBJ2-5	CASSLSLAGEWETQYF	TGCGCCAGCAGCTTGTCACTAGCGGGAGAATGGGAGACCCAGTACTTC
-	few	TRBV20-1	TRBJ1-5	CSARETTGQPQHF	TGCAGTGCTAGAGAGACGACGGGACAGCCCCAGCATTTT
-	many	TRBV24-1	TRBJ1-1	CATRDLLNTEAFF	TGTGCCACCAGGGACCTCTTGAACACTGAAGCTTTCTTT
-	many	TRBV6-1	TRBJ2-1	CASSQTEGEQFF	TGTGCCAGCAGTCAGACAGAGGGTGAGCAGTTCTTC
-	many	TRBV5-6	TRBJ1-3	CASSLSGAGNTIYF	TGTGCCAGCAGTTTATCCGGGGCCGGAAACACCATATATTTT
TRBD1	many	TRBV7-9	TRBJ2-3	CASSLSYRGGTDTQYF	TGTGCCAGCAGCTTAAGTTACAGGGGAGGCACAGATACGCAGTATTTT
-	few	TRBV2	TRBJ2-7	CASTRISWSERDEQYF	TGTGCCAGCACTCGAATATCGTGGTCCGAGAGGGACGAGCAGTACTTC
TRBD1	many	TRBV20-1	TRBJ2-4	CSARDSLRTGDIQYF	TGCAGTGCTAGAGATTCGTTGAGGACAGGAGACATTCAGTACTTC
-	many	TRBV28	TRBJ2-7	CASSSPQGPLWEQYF	TGTGCCAGCAGTTCCCCCCAAGGGCCACTTTGGGAGCAGTACTTC
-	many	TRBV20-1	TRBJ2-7	CSARDVGPEQYF	TGCAGTGCTAGAGATGTAGGGCCCGAGCAGTACTTC
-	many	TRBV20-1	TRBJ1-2	CSAYGGVNYGYTF	TGCAGTGCGTATGGCGGAGTTAACTATGGCTACACCTTC
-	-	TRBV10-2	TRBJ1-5	CASSESYSNQPQHF	TGCGCCAGCAGTGAGTCGTACAGCAATCAGCCCCAGCATTTT
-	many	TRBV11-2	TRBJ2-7	CASSLLQYDEQYF	TGTGCCAGCAGCTTACTACAGTACGACGAGCAGTACTTC
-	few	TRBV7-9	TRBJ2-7	CASSLEASATPYEQYF	TGTGCCAGCAGCTTAGAGGCTAGCGCCACCCCCTACGAGCAGTACTTC
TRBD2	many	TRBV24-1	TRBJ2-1	CATGALAGEGQFF	TGTGCCACGGGGGCTCTAGCGGGAGAAGGGCAGTTCTTC
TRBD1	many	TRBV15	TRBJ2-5	CATSRDISGGQETQYF	TGTGCCACCAGCAGAGATATATCAGGGGGCCAAGAGACCCAGTACTTC
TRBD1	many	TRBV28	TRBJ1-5	CASSRDRGYSNQPQHF	TGTGCCAGCAGCAGGGACAGGGGCTATAGCAATCAGCCCCAGCATTTT
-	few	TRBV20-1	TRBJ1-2	CSANTEVNYGYTF	TGCAGTGCTAACACAGAAGTTAACTATGGCTACACCTTC
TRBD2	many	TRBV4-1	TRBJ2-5	CASNPGLAGAQETQYF	TGCGCCAGCAACCCGGGACTAGCGGGAGCCCAAGAGACCCAGTACTTC
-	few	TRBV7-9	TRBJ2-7	CASSPDVYEQYF	TGTGCCAGCAGCCCAGACGTCTACGAGCAGTACTTC